This is a list of T cell receptor beta chains from one sample in a study of primary melanoma T cells and metastatic recurrence. Here immunoSEQ multiplex PCR was the method, and the copy in TCRdb shows in-frame clones only, minus some. This repertoire includes 85 clones. Sequenced sample: melanoma tumor tissue. These receptors were collected from a human donor with melanoma. Both conserved end residues are part of each CDR3. D genes are given only for firm matches. For some rows the clone size is stated as once, few or many, or as a class when expanded; others skip it.

size | J | D | V | DNA | CDR3
NA | TRBJ2-2 | NA | TRBV19 | TGTGCCAGTAGTATCGATAAGAACACCGGGGAGCTGTTTTTT | CASSIDKNTGELFF
NA | TRBJ1-1 | NA | TRBV9 | TGTGCCAGCAGCGAGGCGAGTAGGACTGAAGCTTTCTTT | CASSEASRTEAFF
NA | TRBJ2-2 | NA | TRBV19 | TGTGCCAGTAGTATGGTGTTGGGGGAGCTGTTTTTT | CASSMVLGELFF
NA | TRBJ1-1 | TRBD1 | TRBV11-3 | TGTGCCAGCAGCTGGACAGGAGTGAACACTGAAGCTTTCTTT | CASSWTGVNTEAFF
NA | TRBJ2-3 | NA | TRBV6-8 | TGTGCCATCCGACACCCCCTTAGCACAGATACGCAGTATTTT | CAIRHPLSTDTQYF
once | TRBJ2-7 | NA | TRBV19 | TGTGCCAGTAGTACCTCTCACCCGACCCTGCGGAACGAGCAGTACTTC | CASSTSHPTLRNEQYF
NA | TRBJ2-7 | NA | TRBV6-8 | TGTGCCAGCAGTGCGGCGGGGACGGGGAGAGGGGGGCGACCCTACGAGCAGTACTTC | CASSAAGTGRGGRPYEQYF
NA | TRBJ2-1 | NA | TRBV11-3 | TGTGCCAGCAGGTCTACGGGCGCCGGGAATGAGCAGTTCTTC | CASRSTGAGNEQFF
NA | TRBJ2-3 | TRBD1 | TRBV6-8 | TGTGCCAGCAGTTACTCAGGGGGCCCTACAGATACGCAGTATTTT | CASSYSGGPTDTQYF
once | TRBJ1-2 | NA | TRBV6-8 | TGTGCCAGCAGAAAACCCGACGGAGGGGGAAACTATGGCTACACCTTC | CASRKPDGGGNYGYTF
NA | TRBJ2-1 | TRBD2 | TRBV4-1 | TGCGCCAGCAGCCATAGGGGAGGGTCCAATGAGCAGTTCTTC | CASSHRGGSNEQFF
NA | TRBJ1-3 | TRBD1 | TRBV18 | TGTGCCAGCTCACCTCGACAGGGTTTGACGAACACCATATATTTT | CASSPRQGLTNTIYF
few | TRBJ1-6 | TRBD1 | TRBV14 | TGTGCCAGCAGCCAAGTCGCGGCAGGGGGTTCACCCCTCCACTTT | CASSQVAAGGSPLHF
NA | TRBJ1-1 | NA | TRBV18 | TGTGCCAGCTCCTGGACAGAAATGAACACTGAAGCTTTCTTT | CASSWTEMNTEAFF
NA | TRBJ2-5 | NA | TRBV7-7 | TGTGCCAGCAATGAAGTATTTCGGAAAGAGACCCAGTACTTC | CASNEVFRKETQYF